This TCR beta chain was sequenced in a study of T cell changes during pregnancy in multiple sclerosis. The sample holds one count of this clone. Trimming stripped 0 bases from V and 0 bases from J, with 8 bases between. Per the germline V gene, CDR1 is SGHRS and CDR2 is YFSETQ. The CDR3 consists of 15 residues. Repertoires were generated with immunoSEQ multiplex PCR, while TCRdb's copy carries only in-frame clones and drops some. The profile shows over 50,000 clones, about 85% of them singletons. The clonotype originates from a female donor with multiple sclerosis, enrolled in a pregnancy study. Here the sequenced sample was CD4+ T cells from peripheral blood mononuclear cells, taken in the third trimester of pregnancy. The J gene is TRBJ2-3, the V gene TRBV5-1; D possibly corresponds to TRBD1 (6 bases). For the CDR3, the DNA is TGCGCCAGCAGCTTGGGGGGGCCTAGCACAGATACGCAGTATTTT. This translates into CASSLGGPSTDTQYF.